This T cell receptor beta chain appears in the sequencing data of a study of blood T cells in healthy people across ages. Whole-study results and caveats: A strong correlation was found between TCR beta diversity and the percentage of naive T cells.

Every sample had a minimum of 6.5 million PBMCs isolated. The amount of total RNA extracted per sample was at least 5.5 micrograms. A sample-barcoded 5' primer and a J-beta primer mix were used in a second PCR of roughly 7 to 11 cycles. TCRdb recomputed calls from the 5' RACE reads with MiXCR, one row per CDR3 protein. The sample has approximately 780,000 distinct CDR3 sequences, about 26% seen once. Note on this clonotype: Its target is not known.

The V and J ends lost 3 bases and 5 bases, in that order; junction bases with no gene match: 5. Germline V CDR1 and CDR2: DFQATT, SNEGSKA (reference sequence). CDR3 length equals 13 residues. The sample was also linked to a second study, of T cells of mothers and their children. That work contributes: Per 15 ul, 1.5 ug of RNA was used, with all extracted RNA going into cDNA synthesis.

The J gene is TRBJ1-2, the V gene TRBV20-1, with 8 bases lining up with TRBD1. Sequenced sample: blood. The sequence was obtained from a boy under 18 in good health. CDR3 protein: CSARTGETYGYTF. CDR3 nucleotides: TGCAGTGCTAGGACAGGGGAGACTTATGGCTACACCTTC.